This T cell receptor beta chain was documented in a study of blood T cell repertoires in COVID-19 (dated by TCRdb to about 2020). Broadly, across the study: Samples covering the acute and convalescent phases of COVID-19 were provided by collaborators in the United States, Italy and Spain. The repertoires were made available in a free public database intended to serve as a resource for research on the immune response to SARS-CoV-2. Samples were obtained from the ongoing ImmuneRACE study (first 160 participants) and from approximately 1,200 subjects provided by 6 global collaborators. Where available, HLA class I and class II types were taken from metadata supplied by the sample provider and were not determined by assay-based typing. The material from the prospective study consisted of cDNA or gDNA derived from T cells, B-cell-depleted T cells, or PBMCs. The sample metadata nearly always contained a de-identified subject ID, COVID-19 status, age in years and sex. Deeply sampled blood TCRbeta repertoires from subjects exposed to, actively infected with, or recovered from COVID-19 were included in the dataset. On the study overall, not on this receptor specifically: How much clinical and demographic metadata was included differed by source and by participant, and the metadata was provided uncurated.

CDR1 and CDR2 (GTSNPN, SVGIG) derive from the germline V gene (reference sequence). From the cysteine through the phenylalanine, the CDR3 covers 13 amino acids. CDR3 DNA only is kept here, 39 bases in frame from base 1. The germline ends are 9 bases apart after V is trimmed by 4 bases and J by 0 bases. Collaborating institutions collected whole blood in K2EDTA tubes following their own protocols. For TCRbeta analysis, collaborators shipped samples in one of three forms: frozen whole blood, isolated PBMCs, or DNA extracted from either of those sample types. The sample holds a few counts of this clone. The target of this receptor is not known. Base qualities are not provided; no much larger clone lies one nucleotide away. TCRbeta CDR3 regions were amplified from genomic DNA by means of the immunoSEQ Assay, a bias-controlled multiplex PCR. From the authors' description of their analysis: Nucleated cell counts per sample were estimated from amplification of reference gene primers within the assay. To quantify the absolute abundance of each unique TCRbeta CDR3 rearrangement, sequence reads were collapsed and filtered. For each sample, productive Simpson clonality was calculated as the square root of Simpson's diversity index over productive rearrangements. The immuneACCESS repertoire file appears here via TCRdb, limited to in-frame rearrangements. These files lack a portion of the clones; in checked studies, under half of the deficit traces to unresolved V genes, and the cause of the others is not known. V and J calls and clone size are given by that table; D and trimming were obtained from the DNA. The table for this sample lists 50,000 to 75,000 clones; approximately 79% of them were counted only once. 15% to 20% of the sample belongs to the ten largest clones.

The chain was built from TRBV30 and TRBJ1-1; no D gene call is confident. The receptor was isolated from a man between 60 and 75 years old with acute or convalescent COVID-19. The sample taken for sequencing was peripheral blood. CDR3 sequence: CAWKRGVNTEAFF. Read as DNA, the sequence is TGTGCCTGGAAACGCGGGGTGAACACTGAAGCTTTCTTT.